This T cell receptor (beta chain) was captured in a study of identical twins. Whole-study results and caveats: The more abundant beta clonotypes in cord blood had fewer insertions, and memory repertoires did not show this.

TCRdb recomputed calls from the 5' RACE reads with MiXCR, one row per CDR3 protein. The repertoire has around 960,000 distinct CDR3 sequences, 9% to 15% of them found once; the top ten carry around 1.6%. For this clonotype: Its antigen is not known.

Trimming at V came to 4 bases and at J to 6 bases, leaving 5 bases not matched to a gene. This CDR3 region has 14 residues. This sample was also put to use in a study of yellow fever vaccine responses in identical twins.

The sample consisted of PBMCs. The chain has TRBV12-3 or TRBV12-4 and TRBJ2-2, with 7 nucleotides matching TRBD1. The sequence came from a young woman in good health. In DNA form, the CDR3 reads TGTGCCAGCAGTTCGACAGGGTTCGCCGGGGAGCTGTTTTTT. As protein: CASSSTGFAGELFF.